This T cell receptor beta chain was obtained from a study of response to subunit inactivated influenza vaccine. Study outcomes and limitations: Authors proposed each seasonal influenza vaccination draws in few new T cells.

This clonotype was observed a few times. Its antigen is unidentified. CDR3 length equals 16 residues. Germline CDR1 LGHNA, CDR2 YNFKEQ. V shed 4 bases and J 0 bases; nucleotides not matched to a gene: 6. TCRdb reanalysed the RT-PCR reads using MiXCR and keeps one entry per CDR3 protein. Of roughly 500,000 distinct CDR3 sequences in the sample, about 25% are singletons; the top ten hold under 2.5%. The receptor was isolated from a man aged 50 to 60 who received an inactivated influenza vaccine. The chain uses TRBV4-2 and TRBJ2-4; 7 nucleotides line up with TRBD1. Specimen: CD4+ T cells sorted from PBMCs, collected about 5 days after vaccination. CDR3 nucleotide sequence: TGTGCCAGCAGCCGCGACAGGGATCTAGCCAAAAACATTCAGTACTTC. Translated: CASSRDRDLAKNIQYF.